This T cell receptor beta chain came from a study of blood T cell repertoires in COVID-19. Some clones are missing from TCRdb's copy, which holds only in-frame ones; the method was immunoSEQ multiplex PCR. The sample has 200,000 to 300,000 clones; approximately 90% are singletons. A remark on this clone: The sample has other DNA sequences that encode this CDR3 too.

This CDR3 comprises 14 residues. Trimming took 5 bases from V and 4 from J; bases not matched to a gene: 2. Per germline, CDR1 SGHAT and CDR2 FQNNGV. Material: peripheral blood. This rearrangement joins TRBV11-2 to TRBJ1-6; 7 nucleotides match TRBD1. This TCR derives from a man aged 55-75 years who had recovered from COVID-19. The CDR3 region is CASSRTGYNSPLHF. CDR3 in DNA: TGTGCCAGCAGCCGGACAGGTTATAATTCACCCCTCCACTTT.